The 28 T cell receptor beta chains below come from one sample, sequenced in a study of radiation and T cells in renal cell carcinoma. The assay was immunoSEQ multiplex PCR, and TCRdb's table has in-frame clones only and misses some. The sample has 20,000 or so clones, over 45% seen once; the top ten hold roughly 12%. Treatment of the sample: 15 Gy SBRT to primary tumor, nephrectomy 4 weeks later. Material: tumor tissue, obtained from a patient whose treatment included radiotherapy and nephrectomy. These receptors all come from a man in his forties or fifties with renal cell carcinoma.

As DNA, the CDR3 is TGTGCCAGCTCCCAACAGGGGTCGGGAAACACCATATATTTT. It specifies CASSQQGSGNTIYF. The rearrangement joins TRBV6-5 to TRBJ1-3, with 7 nucleotides matching TRBD1. V lost 8 bases to trimming and J lost 4 bases; unmatched junction nucleotides: 8. CDR1 is MNHEY and CDR2 is SVGAGI in the germline V gene. This CDR3 region has 14 residues.

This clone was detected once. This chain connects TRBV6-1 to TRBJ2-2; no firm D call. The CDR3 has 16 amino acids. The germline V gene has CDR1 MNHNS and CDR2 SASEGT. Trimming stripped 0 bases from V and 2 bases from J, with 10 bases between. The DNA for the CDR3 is TGTGCCAGCAGTGAAGCGCTTCGTCTAAACACCGGGGAGCTGTTTTTT. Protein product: CASSEALRLNTGELFF.

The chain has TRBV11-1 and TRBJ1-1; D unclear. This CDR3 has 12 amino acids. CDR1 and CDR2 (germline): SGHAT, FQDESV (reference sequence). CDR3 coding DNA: TGTGCGACGCGGCGGTTGAACACTGAAGCTTTCTTT. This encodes CATRRLNTEAFF.

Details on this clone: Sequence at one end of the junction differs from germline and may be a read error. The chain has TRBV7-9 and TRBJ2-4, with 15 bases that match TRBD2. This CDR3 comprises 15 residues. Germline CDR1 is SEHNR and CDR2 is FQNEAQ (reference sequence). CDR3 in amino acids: CASSLTGTSGRPGNF. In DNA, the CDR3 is TGTGCCAGCAGCTTAACGGGGACTAGCGGGAGGCCAGGGAACTTC.

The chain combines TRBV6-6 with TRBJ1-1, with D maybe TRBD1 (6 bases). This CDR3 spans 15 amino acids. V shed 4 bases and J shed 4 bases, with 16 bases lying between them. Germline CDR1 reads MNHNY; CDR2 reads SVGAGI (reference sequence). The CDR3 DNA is TGTGCCAGCAGTTTGATTGGGGGCTCGGGCACTGAAGCTTTCTTT. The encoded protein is CASSLIGGSGTEAFF.

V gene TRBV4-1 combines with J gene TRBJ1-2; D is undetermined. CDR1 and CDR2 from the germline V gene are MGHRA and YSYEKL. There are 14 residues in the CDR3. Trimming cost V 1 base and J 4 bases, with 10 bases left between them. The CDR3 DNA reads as TGCGCCAGCAGCCAAGTTTCAGAATCCTATGGCTACACCTTC. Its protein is CASSQVSESYGYTF.

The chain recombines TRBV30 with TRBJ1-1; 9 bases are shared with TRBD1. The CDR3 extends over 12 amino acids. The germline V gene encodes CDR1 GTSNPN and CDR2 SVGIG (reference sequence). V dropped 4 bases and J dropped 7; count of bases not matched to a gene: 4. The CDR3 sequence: CAWTGQGLEAFF. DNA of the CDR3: TGTGCCTGGACCGGACAGGGGCTTGAAGCTTTCTTT.

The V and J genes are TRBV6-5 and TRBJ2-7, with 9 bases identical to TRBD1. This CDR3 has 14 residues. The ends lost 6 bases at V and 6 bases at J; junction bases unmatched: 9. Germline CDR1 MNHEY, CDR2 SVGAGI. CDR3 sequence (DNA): TGTGCCAGCAGAGCGGGACAGGGAGGTGTCGAGCAGTACTTC. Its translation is CASRAGQGGVEQYF.

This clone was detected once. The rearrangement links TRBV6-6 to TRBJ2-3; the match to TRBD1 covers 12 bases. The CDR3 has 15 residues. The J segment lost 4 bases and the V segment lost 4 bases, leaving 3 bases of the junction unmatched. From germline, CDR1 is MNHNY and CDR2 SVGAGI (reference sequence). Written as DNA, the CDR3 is TGTGCCAGCAGTTCCGGGACAGGGGGCGCAGATACGCAGTATTTT. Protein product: CASSSGTGGADTQYF.

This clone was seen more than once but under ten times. The CDR3 coding sequence is TGTGCCAGCAGCTTGGGGACTAGCGGACAGTACGAGCAGTACTTC. Its translation: CASSLGTSGQYEQYF. The rearrangement links TRBV5-4 to TRBJ2-7, with 10 bases lining up with TRBD2. V was pared by 0 bases and J by 4 bases, with 4 bases of the junction left unmatched. The CDR3 consists of 15 residues. Germline CDR1 and CDR2: SGHNT and YYREEE (reference sequence). The variable domain in full, with the rest retrieved from reference TRBV5-4 and TRBJ2-7, is ETGVTQSPTHLIKTRGQQVTLRCSSQSGHNTVSWYQQALGQGPQFIFQYYREEENGRGNFPPRFSGLQFPNYSSELNVNALELDDSALYLCASSLGTSGQYEQYFGPGTRLTVT.

CDR3 region: CASSSLTSGSPGELFF. The CDR3 region has the DNA TGCGCCAGCAGCTCTCTGACTAGCGGGAGTCCCGGGGAGCTGTTTTTT. The chain has TRBV5-1 and TRBJ2-2; 12 positions agree with TRBD2. The CDR3 covers 16 residues. J was trimmed by 6 bases and V by 3 bases; bases with no gene match: 6. Per germline, CDR1 SGHRS and CDR2 YFSETQ.

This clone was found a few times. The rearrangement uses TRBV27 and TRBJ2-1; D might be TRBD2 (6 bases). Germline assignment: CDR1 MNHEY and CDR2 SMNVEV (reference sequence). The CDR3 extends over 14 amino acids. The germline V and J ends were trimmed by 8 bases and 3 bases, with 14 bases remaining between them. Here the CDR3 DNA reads TGTGCCAGCGCCGGACTAATAAACTACAATGAGCAGTTCTTC. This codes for CASAGLINYNEQFF.

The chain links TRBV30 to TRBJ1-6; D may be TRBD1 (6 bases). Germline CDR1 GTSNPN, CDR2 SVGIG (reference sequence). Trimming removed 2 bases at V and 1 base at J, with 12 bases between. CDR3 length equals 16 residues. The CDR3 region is CAWSYSQGSYNSPLHF. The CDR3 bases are TGTGCCTGGAGTTACTCACAGGGTTCCTATAATTCACCCCTCCACTTT.

CDR3 in amino acids: CASSPSWTGLGEKLFF. The DNA of the CDR3 is TGTGCCAGTAGTCCCTCCTGGACAGGGCTTGGTGAAAAACTGTTTTTT. The chain employs TRBV19 and TRBJ1-4; the match to TRBD1 covers 8 bases. Losses at the gene ends were 5 bases for V and 7 bases for J; bases not matched to a gene: 12. Germline V gene lookup returns CDR1 LNHDA and CDR2 SQIVND (reference sequence). The CDR3 spans 16 residues.

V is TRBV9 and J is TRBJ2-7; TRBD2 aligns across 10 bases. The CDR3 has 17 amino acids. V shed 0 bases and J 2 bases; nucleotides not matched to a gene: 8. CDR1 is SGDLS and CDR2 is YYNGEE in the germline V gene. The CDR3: CASSVGLASGRTYEQYF. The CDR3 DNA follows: TGTGCCAGCAGCGTAGGCCTGGCTAGCGGGAGAACCTACGAGCAGTACTTC.

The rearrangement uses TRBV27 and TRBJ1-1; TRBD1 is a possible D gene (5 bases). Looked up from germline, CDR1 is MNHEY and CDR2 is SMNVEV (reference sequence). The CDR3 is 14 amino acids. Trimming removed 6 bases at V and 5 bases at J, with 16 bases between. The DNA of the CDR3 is TGTGCCAGCAGCTCCAGGGTATTTGGAACTGAAGCTTTCTTT. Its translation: CASSSRVFGTEAFF.

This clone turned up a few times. The CDR3 DNA follows: TGTGCCAGCAGCCTGTGGGGGGGGGACTACAATGAGCAGTTCTTC. Its translation is CASSLWGGDYNEQFF. The chain joins TRBV11-2 to TRBJ2-1; TRBD2 matches 7 bases. V dropped 5 bases and J dropped 3; count of bases not matched to a gene: 7. CDR3 length: 15 residues. Germline CDR1 is SGHAT and CDR2 is FQNNGV.

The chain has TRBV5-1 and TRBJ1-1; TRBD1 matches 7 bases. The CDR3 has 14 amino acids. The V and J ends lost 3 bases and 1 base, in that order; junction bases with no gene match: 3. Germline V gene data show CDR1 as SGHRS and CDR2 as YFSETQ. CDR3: CASSSWDRNTEAFF. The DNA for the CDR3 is TGCGCCAGCAGCTCCTGGGACAGGAACACTGAAGCTTTCTTT.

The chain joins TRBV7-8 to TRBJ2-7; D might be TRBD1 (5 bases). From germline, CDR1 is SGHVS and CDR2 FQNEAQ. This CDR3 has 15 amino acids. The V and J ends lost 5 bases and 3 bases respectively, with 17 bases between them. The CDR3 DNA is TGTGCCAGCAGCGGCCGACAGAAATCCTACTACGAGCAGTACTTC. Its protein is CASSGRQKSYYEQYF.

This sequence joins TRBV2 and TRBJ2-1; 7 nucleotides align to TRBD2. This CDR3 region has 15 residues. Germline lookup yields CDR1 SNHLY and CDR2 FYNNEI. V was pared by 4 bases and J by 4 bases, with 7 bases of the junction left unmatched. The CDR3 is CASSASGMGYNEQFF. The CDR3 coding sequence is TGTGCCAGCAGTGCCAGCGGGATGGGGTACAATGAGCAGTTCTTC.

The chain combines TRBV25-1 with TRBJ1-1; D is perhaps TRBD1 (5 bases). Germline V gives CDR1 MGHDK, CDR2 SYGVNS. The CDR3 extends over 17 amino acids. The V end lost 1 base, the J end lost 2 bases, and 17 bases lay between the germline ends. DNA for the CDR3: TGTGCCAGCAGTGAATGGCCCTCGGACGGGGCCAACACTGAAGCTTTCTTT. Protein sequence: CASSEWPSDGANTEAFF.

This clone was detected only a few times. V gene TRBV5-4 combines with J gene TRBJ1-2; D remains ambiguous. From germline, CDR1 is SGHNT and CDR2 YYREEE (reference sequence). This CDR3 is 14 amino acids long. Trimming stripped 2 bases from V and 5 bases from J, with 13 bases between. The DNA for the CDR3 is TGTGCCAGCAGCTTTGGGTGGCGTCGATATGGCTACACCTTC. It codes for CASSFGWRRYGYTF. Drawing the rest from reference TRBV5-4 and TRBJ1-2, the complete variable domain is ETGVTQSPTHLIKTRGQQVTLRCSSQSGHNTVSWYQQALGQGPQFIFQYYREEENGRGNFPPRFSGLQFPNYSSELNVNALELDDSALYLCASSFGWRRYGYTFGSGTRLTVV.

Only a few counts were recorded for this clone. DNA of the CDR3: TGTGCCAGCTCACCGGAGGGGCAGGGGACGAGCTACACCTTC. This codes for CASSPEGQGTSYTF. The chain combines TRBV18 with TRBJ1-2, with D tentatively TRBD1 (6 bases). The germline V gene has CDR1 KGHSH and CDR2 LQKENI. This CDR3 has 14 amino acids. V was trimmed by 3 bases and J by 9 bases, leaving 17 bases between them.

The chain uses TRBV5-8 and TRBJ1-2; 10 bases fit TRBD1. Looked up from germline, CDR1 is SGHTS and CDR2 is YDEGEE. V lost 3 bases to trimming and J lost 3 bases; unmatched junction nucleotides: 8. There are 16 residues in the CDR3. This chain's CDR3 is CASSSSGTGEYYGYTF. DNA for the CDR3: TGTGCCAGCAGCTCCTCCGGGACAGGGGAATACTATGGCTACACCTTC.

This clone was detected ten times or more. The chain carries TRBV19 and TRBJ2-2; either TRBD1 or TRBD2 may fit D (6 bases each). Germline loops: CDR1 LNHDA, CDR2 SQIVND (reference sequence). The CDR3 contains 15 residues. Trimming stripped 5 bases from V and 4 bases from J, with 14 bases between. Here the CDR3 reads CASSQAWGATGELFF. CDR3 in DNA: TGTGCCAGTAGTCAAGCCTGGGGGGCCACCGGGGAGCTGTTTTTT.

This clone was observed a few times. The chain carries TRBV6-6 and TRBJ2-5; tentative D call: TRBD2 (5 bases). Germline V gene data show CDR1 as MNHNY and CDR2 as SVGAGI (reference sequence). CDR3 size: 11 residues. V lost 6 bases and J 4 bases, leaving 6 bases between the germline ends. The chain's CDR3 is CASSRGETQYF. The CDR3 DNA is TGTGCCAGCAGCCGGGGAGAGACCCAGTACTTC.

The CDR3 sequence: CASSLALAGIPTNTQYF. The CDR3 DNA sequence: TGCGCCAGCAGCTTGGCCTTAGCGGGGATTCCCACGAATACGCAGTATTTT. The chain carries TRBV5-1 and TRBJ2-3; 8 bases are shared with TRBD2. Losses at the gene ends were 0 bases for V and 7 bases for J; bases not matched to a gene: 13. From germline, CDR1 is SGHRS and CDR2 YFSETQ. This CDR3 region has 17 residues.

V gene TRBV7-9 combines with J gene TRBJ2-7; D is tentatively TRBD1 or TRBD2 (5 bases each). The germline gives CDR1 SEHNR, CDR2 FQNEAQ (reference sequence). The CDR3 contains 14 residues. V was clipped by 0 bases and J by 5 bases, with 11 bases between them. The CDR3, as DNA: TGTGCCAGCAGCTTAGCTGGGTGGGGGAACGAGCAGTACTTC. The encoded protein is CASSLAGWGNEQYF.